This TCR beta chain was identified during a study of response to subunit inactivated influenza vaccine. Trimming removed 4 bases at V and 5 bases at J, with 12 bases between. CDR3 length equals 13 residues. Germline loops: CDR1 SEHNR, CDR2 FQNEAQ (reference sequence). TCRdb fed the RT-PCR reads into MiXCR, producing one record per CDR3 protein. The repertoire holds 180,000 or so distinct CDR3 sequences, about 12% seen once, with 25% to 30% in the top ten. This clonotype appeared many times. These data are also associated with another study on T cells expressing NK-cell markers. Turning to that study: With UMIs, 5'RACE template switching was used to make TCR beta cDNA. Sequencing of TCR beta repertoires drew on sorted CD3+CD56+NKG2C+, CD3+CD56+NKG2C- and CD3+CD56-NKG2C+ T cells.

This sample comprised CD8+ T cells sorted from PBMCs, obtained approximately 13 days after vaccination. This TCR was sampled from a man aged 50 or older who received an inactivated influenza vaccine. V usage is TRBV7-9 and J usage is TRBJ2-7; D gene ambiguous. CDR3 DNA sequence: TGTGCCAGCAGCTCCTCGCTGCGCCACGAGCAGTACTTC. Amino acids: CASSSSLRHEQYF.